This T cell receptor (beta chain) emerged from a study of Graves' ophthalmopathy and Graves' hyperthyroidism. Overall study findings and caveats: Blood also held most thyroid clonotypes expanded above 0.001 frequency.

TCR beta CDR3 amplification used RNA transcripts. In the first round, RT-PCR was carried out with HTBI primers, and a multiplex PCR formed the second round. MiXCR, applied by TCRdb to the multiplex PCR reads, yields one record per CDR3 protein. The sample gives a few hundred thousand distinct CDR3 sequences, around 18% of which show up once; about 1.6% is in the top ten. Uncontrolled infections, pregnancy, lactation or other autoimmune diseases led to patient exclusion. This clonotype was found many times. Its antigen is not known. CDR1 MNHNS and CDR2 SASEGT come from the germline V gene. V lost 5 bases and J 4 bases, leaving 17 bases between the germline ends. The CDR3 spans 15 residues.

This chain joins TRBV6-1 and TRBJ1-1; TRBD1 might be the D (6 bases). The clonotype comes from a woman younger than 35 with Graves' ophthalmopathy. Material for sequencing was peripheral blood. The CDR3 region has the DNA TGTGCCAGCAGTCGTCTAGGGTCAGGGGTCACTGAAGCTTTCTTT. Encoded protein: CASSRLGSGVTEAFF.